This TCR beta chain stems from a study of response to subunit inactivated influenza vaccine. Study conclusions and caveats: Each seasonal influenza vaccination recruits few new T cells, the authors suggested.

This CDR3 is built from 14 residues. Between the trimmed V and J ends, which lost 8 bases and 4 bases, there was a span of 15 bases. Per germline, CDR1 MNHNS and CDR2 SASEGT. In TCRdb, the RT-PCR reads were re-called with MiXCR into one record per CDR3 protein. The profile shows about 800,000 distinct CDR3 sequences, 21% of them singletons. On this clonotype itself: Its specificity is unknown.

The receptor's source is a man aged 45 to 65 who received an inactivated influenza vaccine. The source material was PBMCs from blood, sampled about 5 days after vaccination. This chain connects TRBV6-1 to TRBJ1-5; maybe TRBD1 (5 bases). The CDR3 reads CASAKRDPNQPQHF. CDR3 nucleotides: TGTGCCAGCGCAAAAAGGGACCCGAATCAGCCCCAGCATTTT.